This T cell receptor (beta chain) was identified in a study of identical twins. This clonotype was counted at least ten times. TCRdb reprocessed the 5' RACE reads via MiXCR and lists one record per CDR3 protein. The sample includes some 590,000 distinct CDR3 sequences, roughly 9.9% of them seen just once. Trimming left V 8 bases short and J 6 bases short, with 2 bases between. CDR1 and CDR2 (germline): MNHEY, SVGAGI. This CDR3 contains 9 residues. This same sample was also taken into another study, of yellow fever vaccine responses in identical twins.

The clonotype comes from a young woman in good health. The chain carries TRBV6-5 and TRBJ1-5; D not certain. The sample consisted of PBMCs. CDR3 DNA: TGTGCCAGCGGTCAGCCCCAGCATTTT. Protein: CASGQPQHF.